These 14 T cell receptor beta chains were all obtained from the same sample, sequenced in a study of T cell changes during pregnancy in multiple sclerosis. The protocol was immunoSEQ multiplex PCR, while the TCRdb copy is restricted to in-frame clones and leaves out a portion. Among approximately 83,000 clones listed, over 80% were seen once. The sample in question was peripheral blood, obtained in the first trimester of pregnancy. These TCRs come from a female donor with multiple sclerosis, enrolled in a pregnancy study.

The genes are TRBV6-6 and TRBJ1-3; D is unresolved. Germline CDR1 is MNHNY and CDR2 is SVGAGI (reference sequence). Trimming shortened V by 8 bases and J by 3 bases, and 20 bases separated the two germline ends. The CDR3 loop spans 16 amino acids. CDR3 nucleotides: TGTGCCAGCCTGATCACGGTTAGCGAGGGTGGAAACACCATATATTTT. This translates into CASLITVSEGGNTIYF.

This clone was found once. The CDR3 sequence: CASSDWEGPTGELFF. The CDR3 DNA reads TGTGCCAGCAGTGATTGGGAGGGGCCCACCGGGGAGCTGTTTTTT. The J gene is TRBJ2-2, the V gene TRBV2; 7 bases line up with TRBD2. This CDR3 has 15 residues. The junction had 5 bases not matched to a gene; V was cut back by 3 bases and J by 4 bases. Germline CDR1 and CDR2: SNHLY and FYNNEI.

The chain has TRBV5-6 and TRBJ1-6; D is possibly TRBD1 (6 bases). CDR1 is SGHDT and CDR2 is YYEEEE in the germline V gene. Trimming shortened V by 1 base and J by 7 bases, and 9 bases separated the two germline ends. The CDR3 consists of 14 residues. The CDR3 loop reads CASSLTGTNSPLHF. CDR3 DNA sequence: TGTGCCAGCAGCTTGACAGGGACGAATTCACCCCTCCACTTT.

With regard to this clone: The junction does not match germline at one end; this may be a read error. CDR3 nucleotide sequence: TGCGCCAGCAGTGAAGGACTCTACCAAGAGGCCCAGTACTTC. Residues: CASSEGLYQEAQYF. This sequence joins TRBV10-1 and TRBJ2-5; weak D call: TRBD2 (5 bases). This CDR3 is 14 amino acids long. In germline, CDR1 is WNHNN, CDR2 SYGVQD (reference sequence).

V usage is TRBV5-4 and J usage is TRBJ2-1, with TRBD2 matching 11 bases. CDR3 length: 18 amino acids. V was clipped by 4 bases and J by 4 bases; unmatched bases: 13. From germline, CDR1 is SGHNT and CDR2 YYREEE (reference sequence). The CDR3 protein is CASSALITGTSGYNEQFF. The CDR3 region has the DNA TGTGCCAGCAGCGCCCTCATAACCGGGACTAGCGGTTACAATGAGCAGTTCTTC.

This clone has just one count. This chain connects TRBV10-3 to TRBJ2-5; D may be TRBD1 (5 bases). Near its end, the DNA agrees better with TRBJ2-7, so the J call may be wrong. Germline V gene lookup returns CDR1 ENHRY and CDR2 SYGVKD. This CDR3 comprises 17 residues. The CDR3 sequence is CAISESFVRQDTYEQYF. As DNA, the CDR3 is TGTGCCATCAGTGAGTCGTTTGTAAGGCAGGACACCTACGAGCAGTACTTC.

The chain couples TRBV7-8 to TRBJ2-3, with 11 bases matching TRBD2. Germline V gene lookup returns CDR1 SGHVS and CDR2 FQNEAQ. The junction had 5 bases not matched to a gene; V was cut back by 1 base and J by 2 bases. The CDR3 contains 17 residues. CDR3 loop: CASSLGLAGGTTDTQYF. The CDR3 nucleotides are TGTGCCAGCAGCTTAGGCTTAGCGGGGGGGACCACAGATACGCAGTATTTT.

The chain recombines TRBV20-1 with TRBJ1-1, with D perhaps TRBD1 (5 bases). Germline V CDR1 and CDR2: DFQATT, SNEGSKA (reference sequence). V was trimmed by 4 bases and J by 8 bases, leaving 11 bases between them. The length of the CDR3 is 11 residues. CDR3 DNA sequence: TGCAGTGCTATTCCAGGGTTGGAAGCTTTCTTT. Translating it yields CSAIPGLEAFF.

The V and J genes are TRBV27 and TRBJ1-5, with a tentative D call TRBD1 (5 bases). CDR3 length: 14 residues. Per germline, CDR1 MNHEY and CDR2 SMNVEV (reference sequence). Trimming shortened V by 2 bases and J by 5 bases, and 10 bases separated the two germline ends. Written as DNA, the CDR3 is TGTGCCAGCAGTTTACGGGGGAACGATCAGCCCCAGCATTTT. Translating it yields CASSLRGNDQPQHF.

This chain joins TRBV29-1 and TRBJ2-3; D perhaps matches TRBD2 (5 bases). Germline CDR1 reads SQVTM; CDR2 reads ANQGSEA. Trimming left V 5 bases short and J 0 bases short, with 9 bases between. The CDR3 totals 13 residues. The CDR3 sequence is CSVSGLSTDTQYF. CDR3 in DNA: TGCAGCGTTTCGGGGTTAAGCACAGATACGCAGTATTTT.

This chain links TRBV5-1 with TRBJ1-2; 9 bases fit TRBD1. The germline V gene has CDR1 SGHRS and CDR2 YFSETQ. V shed 4 bases and J 4 bases; nucleotides not matched to a gene: 2. The CDR3 consists of 13 residues. CDR3 amino acids: CASSGTGRYGYTF. CDR3 nucleotide sequence: TGCGCCAGCAGCGGGACAGGGCGCTATGGCTACACCTTC.

The CDR3: CASSLDGTSLETQYF. Here the CDR3 DNA reads TGCGCCAGCAGCTTGGATGGGACTAGCTTGGAGACCCAGTACTTC. This chain links TRBV5-1 with TRBJ2-5, with 9 bases lining up with TRBD2. V was clipped by 0 bases and J by 5 bases; unmatched bases: 5. Germline V gene data show CDR1 as SGHRS and CDR2 as YFSETQ. The CDR3 is 15 amino acids. The full variable domain, its missing parts supplied by reference TRBV5-1 and TRBJ2-5, is KAGVTQTPRYLIKTRGQQVTLSCSPISGHRSVSWYQQTPGQGLQFLFEYFSETQRNKGNFPGRFSGRQFSNSRSEMNVSTLELGDSALYLCASSLDGTSLETQYFGPGTRLLVL.

The rearrangement links TRBV11-2 to TRBJ2-1, with TRBD2 as a possible D gene (5 bases). V was shortened by 0 bases and J by 9 bases, with 12 bases between the two germline ends. From germline, CDR1 is SGHAT and CDR2 FQNNGV. The CDR3 has 14 amino acids. The CDR3 loop reads CASSLEPGAGEQFF. As DNA, the CDR3 is TGTGCCAGCAGCTTAGAGCCAGGCGCGGGTGAGCAGTTCTTC. Variable domain in full (rest from reference TRBV11-2 and TRBJ2-1): EAGVAQSPRYKIIEKRQSVAFWCNPISGHATLYWYQQILGQGPKLLIQFQNNGVVDDSQLPKDRFSAERLKGVDSTLKIQPAKLEDSAVYLCASSLEPGAGEQFFGPGTRLTVL.

The chain carries TRBV12-5 and TRBJ1-1; D unclear. V shed 5 bases and J shed 4 bases, with 17 bases lying between them. The CDR3 sequence is 15 residues long. Germline assignment: CDR1 LGHNT and CDR2 FRNRAP. CDR3: CASGLPVGVRTEAFF. CDR3 coding DNA: TGTGCTAGTGGTCTGCCGGTCGGGGTCCGCACTGAAGCTTTCTTT.